These T cell receptor beta chains were read from a single sample in a study of technical replicates of blood from a handful of donors. Generated by immunoSEQ multiplex PCR, the TCRdb table keeps only in-frame clones and is missing some. The top ten clones hold roughly 0.26% of a sample with 75,000 to 100,000 clones, approximately 94% of them seen once. The sample comprised T cells isolated from PBMCs. The receptor source for this set is a human donor in good health. CDR3s leave out the opening cysteine and the closing phenylalanine or tryptophan. D genes are given only for firm matches. The listing skips clone size in some rows; elsewhere it reads once, few, many or a size class.

clone size: -; D gene: -; V gene: TRBV7-2; J gene: TRBJ1-3; CDR3 protein: ASSLGRVAGNTIY
clone size: -; D gene: TRBD1; V gene: TRBV6-1; J gene: TRBJ1-2; CDR3 protein: ASSEKTGGYGYT
clone size: -; D gene: -; V gene: TRBV6-1; J gene: TRBJ1-1; CDR3 protein: ASSPTTNTEAF
clone size: -; D gene: -; V gene: TRBV19; J gene: TRBJ1-4; CDR3 protein: ASREGANEKLF
clone size: -; D gene: TRBD2; V gene: TRBV6-1; J gene: TRBJ2-5; CDR3 protein: ASSVGTSGLYQETQY
clone size: -; D gene: -; V gene: TRBV21-1; J gene: TRBJ1-5; CDR3 protein: ASSTPGQGAYSNQPQH
clone size: -; D gene: TRBD1; V gene: TRBV18; J gene: TRBJ2-5; CDR3 protein: ASSQDRAAETQY
clone size: -; D gene: TRBD1; V gene: TRBV19; J gene: TRBJ2-7; CDR3 protein: ASSPGQGIYEQY
clone size: -; D gene: TRBD2; V gene: TRBV9; J gene: TRBJ2-5; CDR3 protein: ASSVVREGWETQY
clone size: -; D gene: TRBD1; V gene: TRBV6-4; J gene: TRBJ2-1; CDR3 protein: ASSAGTGGIYNEQF
clone size: once; D gene: -; V gene: TRBV7-9; J gene: TRBJ2-3; CDR3 protein: ASSSHKTDTQY
clone size: -; D gene: -; V gene: TRBV7-7; J gene: TRBJ2-5; CDR3 protein: ASSLTLRETQY
clone size: -; D gene: TRBD2; V gene: TRBV27; J gene: TRBJ2-1; CDR3 protein: ASSDPIAGAGEQF
clone size: -; D gene: TRBD1; V gene: TRBV28; J gene: TRBJ2-4; CDR3 protein: ASQGAGNIAKNIQY
clone size: once; D gene: TRBD1; V gene: TRBV28; J gene: TRBJ1-3; CDR3 protein: ASSLDRATGNTIY
clone size: -; D gene: -; V gene: TRBV7-6; J gene: TRBJ1-1; CDR3 protein: ASSLAGRAGSTEAF
clone size: -; D gene: TRBD2; V gene: TRBV7-6; J gene: TRBJ2-1; CDR3 protein: ASSLGQWTSGRSLSSYNEQF
clone size: once; D gene: TRBD1; V gene: TRBV7-9; J gene: TRBJ1-2; CDR3 protein: ASSFHPGQGLDYGYT
clone size: -; D gene: -; V gene: TRBV7-3; J gene: TRBJ1-2; CDR3 protein: ASSIWVGSNT
clone size: -; D gene: -; V gene: TRBV4-1; J gene: TRBJ2-6; CDR3 protein: ASSHEGAGANVLT
clone size: -; D gene: TRBD1; V gene: TRBV2; J gene: TRBJ2-1; CDR3 protein: ASSEAGQGYEQF
clone size: -; D gene: -; V gene: TRBV5-1; J gene: TRBJ2-1; CDR3 protein: ASSLAAGTYNEQF
clone size: -; D gene: TRBD1; V gene: TRBV27; J gene: TRBJ1-1; CDR3 protein: ASSSGTGIIAF
clone size: -; D gene: TRBD1; V gene: TRBV7-9; J gene: TRBJ1-1; CDR3 protein: ASSAGYRGWNTEAF
clone size: -; D gene: -; V gene: TRBV2; J gene: TRBJ1-2; CDR3 protein: ASSLYGYT
clone size: -; D gene: TRBD2; V gene: TRBV20-1; J gene: TRBJ2-3; CDR3 protein: SAELAGELY
clone size: once; D gene: -; V gene: TRBV25-1; J gene: TRBJ2-3; CDR3 protein: ASSESPRATDTQY
clone size: -; D gene: TRBD2; V gene: TRBV9; J gene: TRBJ2-1; CDR3 protein: ASSVGQAGFRNEQF
clone size: -; D gene: TRBD2; V gene: TRBV14; J gene: TRBJ2-1; CDR3 protein: ASTPSGGSYNEQF
clone size: -; D gene: -; V gene: TRBV28; J gene: TRBJ1-4; CDR3 protein: ASRGAVMRKLF
clone size: -; D gene: -; V gene: TRBV6-1; J gene: TRBJ2-3; CDR3 protein: ASSETGSTDTQY
clone size: -; D gene: TRBD2; V gene: TRBV2; J gene: TRBJ2-1; CDR3 protein: ASRLAGGNEQF
clone size: -; D gene: TRBD1; V gene: TRBV29-1; J gene: TRBJ1-1; CDR3 protein: SAQGQVNTEAF
clone size: -; D gene: -; V gene: TRBV18; J gene: TRBJ2-5; CDR3 protein: ASSPSPGLQETQY
clone size: -; D gene: -; V gene: TRBV5-1; J gene: TRBJ2-5; CDR3 protein: ASSLAGFQETQY
clone size: -; D gene: -; V gene: TRBV11-3; J gene: TRBJ2-7; CDR3 protein: ASSPRLTVYEQY
clone size: -; D gene: -; V gene: TRBV27; J gene: TRBJ1-4; CDR3 protein: ASSLLGGYNEKLF
clone size: -; D gene: -; V gene: TRBV27; J gene: TRBJ1-2; CDR3 protein: ASSPPRTIFGGYT
clone size: -; D gene: -; V gene: TRBV2; J gene: TRBJ2-1; CDR3 protein: ASSAGHGTYNEQF
clone size: -; D gene: -; V gene: TRBV29-1; J gene: TRBJ1-2; CDR3 protein: SVGARRSEGKAPYGYT
clone size: once; D gene: TRBD1; V gene: TRBV5-4; J gene: TRBJ2-7; CDR3 protein: ASSSGQPPLQY
clone size: -; D gene: -; V gene: TRBV30; J gene: TRBJ1-1; CDR3 protein: AWAGVPTEAF
clone size: -; D gene: TRBD1; V gene: TRBV5-1; J gene: TRBJ1-5; CDR3 protein: ASSSGDRDNQPQH
clone size: -; D gene: -; V gene: TRBV9; J gene: TRBJ1-1; CDR3 protein: ASSVGGRGLDTEAF
clone size: -; D gene: TRBD1; V gene: TRBV6-5; J gene: TRBJ2-7; CDR3 protein: ASSVSGTGGRQY
clone size: -; D gene: TRBD2; V gene: TRBV2; J gene: TRBJ2-3; CDR3 protein: ASTERGRTDTQY
clone size: -; D gene: TRBD1; V gene: TRBV10-3; J gene: TRBJ2-3; CDR3 protein: AISDPLKQGEDTQY
clone size: -; D gene: -; V gene: TRBV18; J gene: TRBJ2-3; CDR3 protein: ASSPPPSGWSGY
clone size: -; D gene: -; V gene: TRBV5-6; J gene: TRBJ2-1; CDR3 protein: ASSLSGPYNEQF
clone size: -; D gene: TRBD1; V gene: TRBV6-1; J gene: TRBJ1-6; CDR3 protein: ASSWGQGDSPLH
clone size: -; D gene: TRBD1; V gene: TRBV29-1; J gene: TRBJ1-2; CDR3 protein: SVDIGQGVPGYT
clone size: -; D gene: -; V gene: TRBV27; J gene: TRBJ2-1; CDR3 protein: ASSSRDEQF
clone size: -; D gene: -; V gene: TRBV7-9; J gene: TRBJ1-2; CDR3 protein: ASSAGGDGYT
clone size: -; D gene: -; V gene: TRBV5-4; J gene: TRBJ2-1; CDR3 protein: ASSVRGGAEGV
clone size: -; D gene: -; V gene: TRBV7-2; J gene: TRBJ2-3; CDR3 protein: ASSPSLATSTDTQY
clone size: -; D gene: -; V gene: TRBV19; J gene: TRBJ1-1; CDR3 protein: ASTSGTGWLNTEAF
clone size: -; D gene: TRBD2; V gene: TRBV19; J gene: TRBJ2-5; CDR3 protein: ASRKHRTSEQETQY
clone size: -; D gene: TRBD1; V gene: TRBV4-1; J gene: TRBJ2-1; CDR3 protein: ASSPPGQGNNEQF
clone size: once; D gene: TRBD2; V gene: TRBV19; J gene: TRBJ2-1; CDR3 protein: ASSIKGPIAGGRDEQF
clone size: once; D gene: TRBD1; V gene: TRBV5-1; J gene: TRBJ1-2; CDR3 protein: ASSLGAGGSYGYT